This T cell receptor beta chain was found in a study of a mutant IDH1 vaccine in newly diagnosed glioma. On the study more broadly: Most had both radiotherapy and temozolomide beforehand; others had only one.

The CDR3 is 16 residues long. V was pared by 1 base and J by 6 bases, with 19 bases between. CDR1 and CDR2 (germline): LNHNV, YYDKDF (reference sequence). Time point denoted: baseline, week 1 (first vaccination visit). Treatment described: pre-vaccination baseline after standard-of-care therapy. New astrocytomas of WHO grade 3 or 4 that were IDH1-mutant and ATRX-lost were found in the donors. Some clones are missing from TCRdb's copy, which holds only in-frame ones; the method was immunoSEQ multiplex PCR. Of roughly 71,000 clones in the sample, 65% to 90% are singletons; the top ten hold 2.9%. Sequences were derived from PBMCs, sampled from a glioma patient treated with radiotherapy, temozolomide or both. The receptor comes from a man younger than 45 with glioma. J is TRBJ2-7 and V is TRBV15; D may be TRBD1 (6 bases). Here the CDR3 DNA reads TGTGCCACCAGCAGAGGCCTACAGGGATTCGCGGGCGAGCAGTACTTC. Its translation is CATSRGLQGFAGEQYF.